This T cell receptor (beta chain) was recorded in a study of identical twins. Notes on this clonotype: Antigen specificity is unknown.

Regarding the study as a whole: Interpretation of the results relied on cross-sectional statistical analysis and not on following the same donors. Out-of-frame sharing of TCR alpha in monozygotic twins was underestimated by models.

In TCRdb, the 5' RACE reads were re-called with MiXCR into one record per CDR3 protein. Here the sample spans more than 350,000 distinct CDR3 sequences, around 9.7% being singletons. The CDR3 consists of 16 residues. V was trimmed by 1 base and J by 0 bases, leaving 10 bases between them. The sequenced sample was naive T cells sorted from blood. The source of this sequence is a woman aged 45-59 years in good health. J is TRBJ1-5 and V is TRBV12-3 or TRBV12-4; D unresolved. The CDR3 DNA reads TGTGCCAGCAGTTTAGGCACGCGCTATAGCAATCAGCCCCAGCATTTT. This gives the protein CASSLGTRYSNQPQHF.